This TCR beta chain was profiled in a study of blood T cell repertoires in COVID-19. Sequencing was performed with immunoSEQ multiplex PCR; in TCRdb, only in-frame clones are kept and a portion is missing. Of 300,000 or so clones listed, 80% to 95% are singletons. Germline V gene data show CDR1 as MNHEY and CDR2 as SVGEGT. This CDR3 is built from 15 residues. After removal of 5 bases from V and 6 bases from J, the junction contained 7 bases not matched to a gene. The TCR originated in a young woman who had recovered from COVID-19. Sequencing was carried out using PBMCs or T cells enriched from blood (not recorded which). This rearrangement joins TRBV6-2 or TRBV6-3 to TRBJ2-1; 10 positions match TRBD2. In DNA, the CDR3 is TGTGCCAGCAGTACCCTAGCGGGAGCGGTCAATGAGCAGTTCTTC. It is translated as CASSTLAGAVNEQFF.